In its sample, the clone carrying this TCR beta chain was seen once. This specimen belongs to a study of CD8 T cells in Susac syndrome. TCR beta sequences were obtained from blood CD8+ and CD4+ T cells. The CD8+ and CD4+ T cells were negatively isolated, with the TEMRA cells enriched by FACS. CDR3 length equals 17 residues. V lost 7 bases and J lost 3; bases outside the gene matches: 13. CDR1 is SNHLY and CDR2 is FYNNEI in the germline V gene. Reverse transcription of about 0.45 to 1 ug RNA was carried out with random hexamers. Amplification of TCR beta CDR3 used immunoSEQ multiplex PCR across 54 Vbeta and 13 Jbeta. TCRdb ran MiXCR on the immunoSEQ multiplex PCR reads and lists one entry per CDR3 protein. The sample yields almost 450,000 distinct CDR3 sequences, approximately 89% seen once.

The sample was CD8+ T cells from PBMCs. The J gene is TRBJ1-3, the V gene TRBV2; 9 positions agree with TRBD1. This clonotype was sampled from a human donor with multiple sclerosis. This CDR3 is CASTLLPRTGDGNTIYF. The CDR3 DNA reads as TGTGCCAGCACCCTTCTACCTAGGACAGGGGATGGAAACACCATATATTTT.